This T cell receptor (beta chain) was retrieved from a study of OX40 agonist ivuxolimab in advanced cancers. Study-level background: Of mixed ages from about 20 to 80 and averaging approximately 60 years, the group was approximately 84% male.

Overall study findings and caveats: CD8+ T cells showed, on average, more clonal expansion than CD4+ cells. Expanded peripheral T-cell antigen specificity went undetermined.

Enrollment shut out patients with autoimmune disease history or systemic immunosuppression. A word on this clone: The antigen remains unidentified.

The CDR3 length is 15 residues. V dropped 8 bases and J dropped 6; count of bases not matched to a gene: 9. CDR1 SNHLY and CDR2 FYNNEI come from the germline V gene. The assay was immunoSEQ multiplex PCR, and TCRdb's table has in-frame clones only and misses some. The data show 80,000 or so clones, more than 70% seen once. Here the sequenced sample was CD4+ or CD8+ T cells sorted from blood, taken in a trial of the OX40 agonist ivuxolimab. This chain links TRBV2 with TRBJ1-4; 10 nucleotides line up with TRBD1. The TCR was taken from an adult with an advanced solid tumor such as melanoma, head and neck, liver or kidney cancer. CDR3 protein: CASQWAGTGDEKLFF. CDR3 in DNA: TGTGCCAGCCAATGGGCAGGGACAGGGGATGAAAAACTGTTTTTT.